Each of the 20 T cell receptor beta chains below was sequenced from the same sample in a study of blood T cell repertoires in COVID-19. Assay: immunoSEQ multiplex PCR; the TCRdb copy retains only in-frame clones and omits some. The sample consists of some 100,000 clones, approximately 85% of them appearing once. Material for sequencing was peripheral blood. Receptor source: a woman aged 60-75 years with acute or convalescent COVID-19.

Comment on this clone: Relative to the germline gene, one junction end is altered; a read error may explain this. This chain connects TRBV7-7 to TRBJ2-1; 11 nucleotides agree with TRBD2. This CDR3 has 15 amino acids. Germline values: CDR1 SSHAT, CDR2 FNYEAQ (reference sequence). The CDR3 region has the DNA TGTGCTAGCAGCAACCCCGGGACTAGCGGAGCTGAGCAGTTCTTC. As protein: CASSNPGTSGAEQFF.

Points on this clone: The same CDR3 is also encoded by other DNA sequences in this sample. This chain links TRBV7-3 with TRBJ2-1; maybe TRBD2 (5 bases). The CDR3 length is 13 residues. The germline V gene has CDR1 SGHTA and CDR2 FQGTGA. V gave up 5 bases and J gave up 5 bases, with 10 bases separating them. The CDR3 region is CASSPGLNNEQFF. In DNA, the CDR3 is TGTGCCAGCAGCCCTGGACTTAACAATGAGCAGTTCTTC.

The CDR3: CASSLGPGGNEKLFF. DNA of the CDR3: TGTGCCAGCAGCTTAGGCCCGGGAGGGAATGAAAAACTGTTTTTT. The chain couples TRBV7-6 to TRBJ1-4; no reliable D call. Germline V gene sequence: CDR1 SGHVS, CDR2 FNYEAQ. The germline V and J ends were trimmed by 1 base and 5 bases, with 11 bases remaining between them. The CDR3 runs to 15 residues.

This chain joins TRBV19 and TRBJ1-2, with 9 bases matching TRBD1. CDR1 is LNHDA, CDR2 SQIVND, per germline (reference sequence). The V and J ends lost 10 bases and 4 bases, in that order; junction bases with no gene match: 7. This CDR3 spans 13 amino acids. CDR3 loop: CAIWTGESYGYTF. CDR3 nucleotide sequence: TGTGCCATTTGGACAGGGGAAAGCTATGGCTACACCTTC.

The V gene is TRBV2, the J gene TRBJ1-5, with 7 positions matching TRBD1. The CDR3 has 14 amino acids. The germline V gene has CDR1 SNHLY and CDR2 FYNNEI. The ends lost 6 bases at V and 0 bases at J; junction bases unmatched: 2. The CDR3, as DNA: TGTGCCAGCAGCGGACAGGCTAGCAATCAGCCCCAGCATTTT. Amino acids: CASSGQASNQPQHF. Full variable domain (outside the CDR3, taken from reference TRBV2 and TRBJ1-5): EPEVTQTPSHQVTQMGQEVILRCVPISNHLYFYWYRQILGQKVEFLVSFYNNEISEKSEIFDDQFSVERPDGSNFTLKIRSTKLEDSAMYFCASSGQASNQPQHFGDGTRLSIL.

Only one count was recorded for this clone. CDR3 in amino acids: CASSRPGTGGVLGSEAFF. The CDR3 nucleotides read TGTGCCAGCAGTCGTCCCGGGACAGGGGGCGTTTTGGGTTCCGAAGCTTTCTTT. The genes are TRBV6-6 and TRBJ1-1, with TRBD1 identical over 12 bases. CDR3 length: 18 residues. The junction had 18 bases not matched to a gene; V was cut back by 5 bases and J by 8 bases. Germline V gives CDR1 MNHNY, CDR2 SVGAGI (reference sequence).

The chain has TRBV20-1 and TRBJ2-1; TRBD2 aligns across 11 bases. The CDR3 is made up of 15 amino acids. The V gene end was trimmed by 3 bases and the J gene end by 6 bases; junction bases not matched to a gene: 7. Germline CDR1 reads DFQATT; CDR2 reads SNEGSKA (reference sequence). CDR3 protein: CSASTSGRGGNEQFF. In nucleotides, the CDR3 is TGCAGTGCTAGTACTAGCGGGAGAGGGGGCAATGAGCAGTTCTTC.

The chain employs TRBV11-3 and TRBJ2-1, with D perhaps matching TRBD1 (6 bases). Trimming took 5 bases from V and 10 from J, leaving 9 bases between them. The germline gives CDR1 SGHNT, CDR2 YENEEA. The CDR3 is 11 amino acids. In DNA form, the CDR3 reads TGTGCCAGCAGCGAAGACAGGGAGCAGTTCTTC. Protein sequence: CASSEDREQFF.

The rearrangement joins TRBV7-9 to TRBJ2-1; 9 nucleotides line up with TRBD2. V shed 3 bases, J shed 10 bases, and the junction held 7 bases outside the gene matches. The germline CDR1 and CDR2 sequences are SEHNR and FQNEAQ (reference sequence). The CDR3 covers 14 residues. Here the CDR3 DNA reads TGTGCCAGCAGCTTGGGGACTAGCCTCGACGAGCAGTTCTTC. Translation gives CASSLGTSLDEQFF.

A few counts support this clone. This sequence joins TRBV7-2 and TRBJ2-1; TRBD2 might be the D (5 bases). Germline CDR1 SGHTA, CDR2 FQGNSA. There are 10 residues in the CDR3. V lost 8 bases and J lost 9, with 8 bases in between. The CDR3 loop is CASGRGEQFF. The CDR3 DNA sequence: TGTGCCAGCGGCCGGGGTGAGCAGTTCTTC.

This clone appeared once. This sequence joins TRBV19 and TRBJ1-1, with D maybe TRBD1 (5 bases). From germline, CDR1 is LNHDA and CDR2 SQIVND (reference sequence). The CDR3 is made up of 14 amino acids. Trimming took off 5 bases at V and 0 bases at J, with 10 bases between the two ends. Here the CDR3 DNA reads TGTGCCAGTAGTCTGACAGTAATGAACACTGAAGCTTTCTTT. It encodes CASSLTVMNTEAFF.

This chain joins TRBV30 and TRBJ1-6; TRBD1 is a possible D gene (5 bases). Trimming took off 0 bases at V and 17 bases at J, with 17 bases between the two ends. The CDR3 consists of 13 residues. Germline V CDR1 and CDR2: GTSNPN, SVGIG (reference sequence). For the CDR3, the DNA is TGTGCCTGGAGTGTACTTGCAGGGCCTCCTTTCCACTTT. This gives the protein CAWSVLAGPPFHF.

The chain links TRBV11-3 to TRBJ1-3; TRBD1 matches 8 bases. This CDR3 comprises 15 residues. The trim removed 8 bases at V and 0 bases at J, leaving 6 bases unmatched. Germline V gene sequence: CDR1 SGHNT, CDR2 YENEEA. The DNA of the CDR3 is TGTGCCAGCTCGACAGGGGCGAACTCTGGAAACACCATATATTTT. It encodes CASSTGANSGNTIYF.

This sequence joins TRBV28 and TRBJ2-3; 12 positions match TRBD1. The CDR3 sequence is 17 residues long. Looked up from germline, CDR1 is MDHEN and CDR2 is SYDVKM. Trimming removed 7 bases from V and 4 bases from J; junction bases left unmatched: 12. DNA of the CDR3: TGTGCCAGCACCCTCTACGGGACAGGGGGCAGGGCAGATACGCAGTATTTT. This translates into CASTLYGTGGRADTQYF.

This chain connects TRBV3-1 (or the pseudogene TRBV3-2) to TRBJ1-1; D not certain. Trimming stripped 2 bases from V and 0 bases from J, with 4 bases between. Germline CDR1 and CDR2: LGHDT and YNNKEL (reference sequence). CDR3 length: 13 amino acids. The CDR3 here is CASSQTVNTEAFF. The CDR3 bases are TGTGCCAGCAGCCAAACGGTGAACACTGAAGCTTTCTTT.

This sequence joins TRBV7-3 and TRBJ2-3; 15 bases are shared with TRBD2. With 6 bases clipped from V and 1 base from J, the junction kept 17 bases outside the gene matches. The V gene's germline CDR1 is SGHTA and CDR2 FQGTGA. CDR3 length: 21 amino acids. The CDR3 sequence: CASSRSPWTSGRAGGTDTQYF. The CDR3 DNA reads as TGTGCCAGCAGTAGATCGCCGTGGACTAGCGGGAGGGCCGGGGGCACAGATACGCAGTATTTT.

V is TRBV3-1 (or the pseudogene TRBV3-2) and J is TRBJ2-1; 9 positions match TRBD1. The CDR3 is 17 amino acids. CDR1 and CDR2 from the germline V gene are LGHDT and YNNKEL (reference sequence). J lost 9 bases, V lost 2 bases, and 14 bases had no gene match. The CDR3, as DNA: TGTGCCAGCAGCCAACCCCCGGGGGGACAGGGAAAAGGTGAGCAGTTCTTC. Encoded protein: CASSQPPGGQGKGEQFF.

This clone occurred once. V and J are TRBV18 and TRBJ1-1; the D gene is possibly TRBD1 (5 bases). The CDR3 length is 15 residues. Germline V CDR1 and CDR2: KGHSH, LQKENI. The germline V and J ends were trimmed by 2 bases and 4 bases, with 14 bases remaining between them. The chain's CDR3 is CASSPILGASTEAFF. Here the CDR3 DNA reads TGTGCCAGCTCACCAATACTTGGGGCATCCACTGAAGCTTTCTTT.

CDR3 region: CASRGQGRNEQFF. CDR3 DNA: TGTGCCAGCAGGGGACAGGGTAGGAATGAGCAGTTCTTC. The chain couples TRBV27 to TRBJ2-1, with 9 nucleotides matching TRBD1. J gave up 7 bases and V 6 bases, and 4 bases lay outside the gene matches. Looked up from germline, CDR1 is MNHEY and CDR2 is SMNVEV (reference sequence). The CDR3 sequence is 13 residues long.

The chain uses TRBV6-5 and TRBJ1-5; D possibly corresponds to TRBD1 (6 bases). Trimming removed 7 bases at V and 3 bases at J, with 13 bases between. Germline values: CDR1 MNHEY, CDR2 SVGAGI. The CDR3 runs to 14 residues. Written as DNA, the CDR3 is TGTGCCAGCAATTTCCGGGACACCAATCAGCCCCAGCATTTT. Protein: CASNFRDTNQPQHF.